The 10 T cell receptor beta chains in this list originate from one sample, sequenced in a study of control samples from healthy donors and cancer patients (dated by TCRdb to 2018 to 2021). The library was generated by the immunoSEQ multiplex PCR assay. The table was pulled from immuneACCESS by TCRdb, which kept in-frame rearrangements only. Such tables lose some clones; where checked, under half of the loss comes from unresolved V genes, and the rest has no known cause. The sample records more than 110,000 clones, roughly 92% of which are singletons. 11% of the sample goes to the ten largest clones. The sample was blood. These receptors originate from a young man in good health.

The DNA for the CDR3 is TGTGCCAGCAGTTTATGGGACAGGGGGGGGAACACTGAAGCTTTCTTT. Amino acid sequence: CASSLWDRGGNTEAFF. The chain has TRBV28 and TRBJ1-1, with 10 bases aligning to TRBD1. This CDR3 region has 16 residues. Per germline, CDR1 MDHEN and CDR2 SYDVKM. V lost 0 bases to trimming and J lost 1 base; unmatched junction nucleotides: 2.

V gene TRBV28 combines with J gene TRBJ2-1; 9 bases agree with TRBD1. Germline-derived CDR1 and CDR2 are MDHEN and SYDVKM. The CDR3 spans 16 residues. Trimming at V came to 5 bases and at J to 7 bases, leaving 12 bases not matched to a gene. The CDR3 loop reads CASSRSQGAKRNEQFF. CDR3 bases: TGTGCCAGCAGTCGATCACAGGGGGCTAAAAGGAATGAGCAGTTCTTC.

The genes are TRBV6-1 and TRBJ1-6, with D perhaps TRBD1 (5 bases). There are 18 residues in the CDR3. V shed 0 bases and J shed 5 bases, with 17 bases lying between them. The V gene's germline CDR1 is MNHNS and CDR2 SASEGT. Written as DNA, the CDR3 is TGTGCCAGCAGTGAAGCGCCAGCGAAGGGGAACAATAATTCACCCCTCCACTTT. Translating it yields CASSEAPAKGNNNSPLHF.

The rearrangement links TRBV27 to TRBJ1-5, with a weak D call TRBD1 (6 bases). This CDR3 region has 14 residues. The germline CDR1 and CDR2 sequences are MNHEY and SMNVEV (reference sequence). The V end lost 6 bases, the J end lost 5 bases, and 14 bases lay between the germline ends. The DNA of the CDR3 is TGTGCCAGCAGGGAGGGACACTCCGATCAGCCCCAGCATTTT. Translation: CASREGHSDQPQHF.

The rearrangement uses TRBV18 and TRBJ2-1; 7 bases fit TRBD2. After removal of 2 bases from V and 1 base from J, the junction contained 2 bases not matched to a gene. The CDR3 covers 15 residues. CDR1 is KGHSH, CDR2 LQKENI, per germline. The CDR3 loop is CASSPWRESYNEQFF. The CDR3, as DNA: TGTGCCAGCTCACCATGGCGGGAGTCCTACAATGAGCAGTTCTTC.

The genes are TRBV28 and TRBJ1-5; 7 nucleotides agree with TRBD1. With V trimmed by 7 bases and J by 5 bases, 8 bases remained unmatched. There are 14 residues in the CDR3. Germline V lookup: CDR1 MDHEN, CDR2 SYDVKM. Here the CDR3 reads CASTSTGRHQPQHF. In DNA, the CDR3 is TGTGCCAGCACATCGACAGGGCGGCATCAGCCCCAGCATTTT.

V and J are TRBV7-9 and TRBJ1-6, with a possible D match to TRBD1 (6 bases). The CDR3 totals 14 residues. Germline V gene data show CDR1 as SEHNR and CDR2 as FQNEAQ (reference sequence). Between the trimmed V and J ends, which lost 2 bases and 8 bases, there was a span of 10 bases. The CDR3: CASSLTGGHSPLHF. The CDR3 DNA follows: TGTGCCAGCAGCTTAACCGGGGGGCATTCACCCCTCCACTTT.

In this sample, this clone turned up once. The chain recombines TRBV14 with TRBJ2-1; 13 bases are a match to TRBD2. The CDR3 spans 18 residues. In germline, CDR1 is SGHDN, CDR2 FVKESK. V was pared by 0 bases and J by 9 bases, with 11 bases of the junction left unmatched. The CDR3 spells CASSQDKTGLAGVGEQFF. The CDR3 DNA follows: TGTGCCAGCAGCCAAGATAAAACCGGACTAGCGGGAGTGGGTGAGCAGTTCTTC.

The chain uses TRBV28 and TRBJ1-5; D possibly corresponds to TRBD1 (5 bases). CDR1 is MDHEN, CDR2 SYDVKM, per germline. This CDR3 spans 12 amino acids. V lost 5 bases, J lost 9 bases, and 11 bases lay in between. As DNA, the CDR3 is TGTGCCAGCAGTCCCGGGGGTTGGCCCCAGCATTTT. Translated, it gives CASSPGGWPQHF.

This clone was observed a handful of times. The genes are TRBV7-2 and TRBJ1-6; D is possibly TRBD1 (5 bases). Germline CDR1 reads SGHTA; CDR2 reads FQGNSA. V was trimmed by 5 bases and J by 10 bases, leaving 27 bases between them. This CDR3 region has 18 residues. CDR3 in amino acids: CASSPKIGSGVWGSPLHF. In DNA, the CDR3 is TGTGCCAGCAGCCCAAAAATTGGTTCAGGAGTATGGGGGTCACCCCTCCACTTT.